The 32 T cell receptor beta chains below were found in one sample sequenced in a study of T cells in Graves' hyperthyroidism and ophthalmopathy. RNA transcripts served as the template for amplifying TCR beta CDR3 regions. RT-PCR in the first round (using the HTBI primer set) targeted the TCR CDR3. In TCRdb, the multiplex PCR reads were re-called with MiXCR into one record per CDR3 protein. The sample yields fewer than 900,000 distinct CDR3 sequences, less than 20% seen once. The sequenced sample was blood. The receptors here all came from a man aged 18-30 years with Graves' hyperthyroidism.

This clonotype showed up many times. This sequence joins TRBV28 and TRBJ2-4; D unclear. From germline, CDR1 is MDHEN and CDR2 SYDVKM. The CDR3 is made up of 14 amino acids. The V end lost 9 bases, the J end lost 6 bases, and 18 bases lay between the germline ends. The chain's CDR3 is CASQTRARRNIQYF. The DNA of the CDR3 is TGTGCCAGTCAAACCCGGGCTCGCAGAAACATTCAGTACTTC. The full variable domain, rest sourced from reference TRBV28 and TRBJ2-4, is DVKVTQSSRYLVKRTGEKVFLECVQDMDHENMFWYRQDPGLGLRLIYFSYDVKMKEKGDIPEGYSVSREKKERFSLILESASTNQTSMYLCASQTRARRNIQYFGAGTRLSVL.

The V call is TRBV28, the J call TRBJ2-3; TRBD1 agrees at 9 bases. CDR1 and CDR2 from the germline V gene are MDHEN and SYDVKM. This CDR3 has 14 residues. After removal of 4 bases from V and 8 bases from J, the junction contained 7 bases not matched to a gene. The CDR3 spells CASSSQGASGTQYF. Here the CDR3 DNA reads TGTGCCAGCAGTTCACAGGGGGCATCTGGTACGCAGTATTTT. Looking up the rest from reference TRBV28 and TRBJ2-3 gives the full variable domain: DVKVTQSSRYLVKRTGEKVFLECVQDMDHENMFWYRQDPGLGLRLIYFSYDVKMKEKGDIPEGYSVSREKKERFSLILESASTNQTSMYLCASSSQGASGTQYFGPGTRLTVL.

This clonotype has at least ten counts. The chain carries TRBV28 and TRBJ2-2, with D possibly called TRBD1 or TRBD2 (5 bases each). The CDR3 is 16 amino acids. Germline V gene data show CDR1 as MDHEN and CDR2 as SYDVKM. The V end lost 5 bases, the J end lost 0 bases, and 13 bases lay between the germline ends. The CDR3 is CASSAGTSANTGELFF. The CDR3 DNA is TGTGCCAGCAGTGCCGGGACGTCCGCGAACACCGGGGAGCTGTTTTTT. Combining the CDR3 with reference TRBV28 and TRBJ2-2 gives the whole variable domain DVKVTQSSRYLVKRTGEKVFLECVQDMDHENMFWYRQDPGLGLRLIYFSYDVKMKEKGDIPEGYSVSREKKERFSLILESASTNQTSMYLCASSAGTSANTGELFFGEGSRLTVL.

This clonotype was found many times. The J gene is TRBJ2-2, the V gene TRBV12-3 or TRBV12-4, with no clear D. Trimming took 6 bases from V and 5 from J, leaving 4 bases between them. CDR3 size: 11 residues. The CDR3 DNA sequence: TGTGCCAGCAGGGAAACCGGGGAGCTGTTTTTT. Protein sequence: CASRETGELFF.

The chain carries TRBV9 and TRBJ2-7; 11 bases line up with TRBD2. CDR3 length: 15 amino acids. V lost 1 base and J lost 3; bases outside the gene matches: 3. The V gene's germline CDR1 is SGDLS and CDR2 YYNGEE. CDR3 loop: CASSVRGTSGYEQYF. The CDR3 bases are TGTGCCAGCAGCGTAAGGGGGACTAGCGGCTACGAGCAGTACTTC.

On this clonotype itself: A much larger clone differs from this one at a single base, so this may be a read error. This chain joins TRBV29-1 and TRBJ2-2, with D possibly matching TRBD1 (6 bases). The J call may be faulty, since TRBJ1-1 better matches the DNA end. The germline V gene has CDR1 SQVTM and CDR2 ANQGSEA. The CDR3 length is 13 residues. In DNA, the CDR3 is TGCAGCGCGGTCCAACAGGGTAAGACTGGAGCTTTCTTT. Residues: CSAVQQGKTGAFF.

The table lists this clonotype with many counts. The chain has TRBV20-1 and TRBJ1-1; no firm D call. This CDR3 is 15 amino acids long. CDR1 is DFQATT and CDR2 is SNEGSKA in the germline V gene (reference sequence). Trimming shortened V by 1 base and J by 0 bases, and 12 bases separated the two germline ends. The CDR3: CSARGPSVVNTEAFF. In DNA form, the CDR3 reads TGCAGTGCTAGAGGGCCCTCGGTGGTGAACACTGAAGCTTTCTTT.

The V gene is TRBV4-1, the J gene TRBJ1-4; 9 nucleotides match TRBD1. This CDR3 has 15 residues. Germline V gene data show CDR1 as MGHRA and CDR2 as YSYEKL. J gave up 7 bases and V 4 bases, and 7 bases lay outside the gene matches. In DNA form, the CDR3 reads TGCGCCAGCAGCCCGCGGGACAGGGTCGGTGAAAAACTGTTTTTT. Translation: CASSPRDRVGEKLFF.

This clonotype was detected a few times. The CDR3 region is CASSGGLAPYEQYF. For the CDR3, the DNA is TGTGCCAGCAGTGGGGGACTAGCGCCCTACGAGCAGTACTTC. The chain employs TRBV25-1 and TRBJ2-7; 10 bases match TRBD2. The germline V gene has CDR1 MGHDK and CDR2 SYGVNS. CDR3 length equals 14 residues. Losses at the gene ends were 4 bases for V and 2 bases for J; bases not matched to a gene: 2.

This clonotype was detected a few times. V and J are TRBV27 and TRBJ1-2, with 8 bases lining up with TRBD1. The CDR3 sequence is 14 residues long. Per germline, CDR1 MNHEY and CDR2 SMNVEV (reference sequence). The junction had 15 bases not matched to a gene; V was cut back by 8 bases and J by 10 bases. CDR3: CASGVQGQGPYYTF. The CDR3 DNA reads TGTGCCAGCGGGGTCCAAGGACAGGGACCCTACTACACCTTC.

This clonotype appeared a few times. The chain couples TRBV28 to TRBJ2-5, with D possibly TRBD1 on 6 matching bases. The CDR3 has 13 residues. CDR1 is MDHEN and CDR2 is SYDVKM in the germline V gene. Trimming removed 2 bases from V and 7 bases from J, with 11 bases in between. This CDR3 reads CASSLRFRGTQYF. CDR3 bases: TGTGCCAGCAGTTTACGTTTCAGGGGGACCCAGTACTTC.

The rearrangement uses TRBV5-5 and TRBJ2-2; D ambiguous. Looked up from germline, CDR1 is SGHKS and CDR2 is YYEKEE (reference sequence). The germline V and J ends were trimmed by 2 bases and 8 bases, with 7 bases remaining between them. The CDR3 has 12 amino acids. The CDR3 loop is CASSFRAGELFF. The CDR3 DNA reads TGTGCCAGCAGCTTCCGTGCTGGGGAGCTGTTTTTT.

J is TRBJ2-7 and V is TRBV16, with D possibly being TRBD2 (6 bases). Germline V lookup: CDR1 KGHSY, CDR2 FQNENV. Trimming cost V 1 base and J 6 bases, with 22 bases left between them. This CDR3 region has 17 residues. CDR3 nucleotide sequence: TGTGCCAGCAGCCAATTCACAGCGGGTGGGAGCGGTAGCGAGCAGTACTTC. The encoded protein is CASSQFTAGGSGSEQYF.

The V call is TRBV7-9, the J call TRBJ1-2, with TRBD1 as a possible D gene (6 bases). V lost 5 bases and J 0 bases, leaving 16 bases between the germline ends. Germline V gene lookup returns CDR1 SEHNR and CDR2 FQNEAQ (reference sequence). The CDR3 runs to 16 residues. The CDR3 bases are TGTGCCAGCAGCCCACGGACAGTGACTACTAACTATGGCTACACCTTC. As protein: CASSPRTVTTNYGYTF.

This clonotype was counted ten times or more. V usage is TRBV5-1 and J usage is TRBJ2-3; unclear D gene. Between the trimmed V and J ends, which lost 2 bases and 5 bases, there was a span of 3 bases. The CDR3 covers 11 residues. CDR1 is SGHRS, CDR2 YFSETQ, per germline. CDR3 sequence reads: CASSFQDTQYF. The CDR3 DNA reads as TGCGCCAGCAGCTTTCAAGATACGCAGTATTTT.

V and J are TRBV9 and TRBJ1-5, with a weak D call TRBD1 (5 bases). Trimming cost V 1 base and J 5 bases, with 10 bases left between them. Germline CDR1 reads SGDLS; CDR2 reads YYNGEE. CDR3 size: 14 residues. CDR3 coding DNA: TGTGCCAGCAGCGTATCGGGGGATGATCAGCCCCAGCATTTT. Its protein product is CASSVSGDDQPQHF.

This clonotype was observed a handful of times. This chain joins TRBV9 and TRBJ2-2; 11 bases are shared with TRBD2. CDR1 and CDR2 from the germline V gene are SGDLS and YYNGEE. V was clipped by 4 bases and J by 6 bases; unmatched bases: 5. CDR3 length equals 15 residues. DNA of the CDR3: TGTGCCAGCAGCATTAGCGGGAGGGCCCCCGGGGAGCTGTTTTTT. It codes for CASSISGRAPGELFF.

The table lists this clonotype with a few counts. The gene calls are TRBV20-1 and TRBJ1-5; weak D call: TRBD1 (5 bases). Germline V gene data show CDR1 as DFQATT and CDR2 as SNEGSKA (reference sequence). The CDR3 contains 15 residues. The ends were cut back, 6 bases at V and 0 bases at J, with 15 bases in the middle. CDR3 nucleotides: TGCAGTGCAGTTCAGGGATTATATAGCAATCAGCCCCAGCATTTT. It yields the protein CSAVQGLYSNQPQHF.

In regard to this clonotype: A much bigger clone sits one base away, suggesting this may be a read error. The chain has TRBV20-1 and TRBJ2-5; 7 bases are a match to TRBD2. This CDR3 is built from 13 residues. The V gene's germline CDR1 is DFQATT and CDR2 SNEGSKA (reference sequence). With V trimmed by 6 bases and J by 10 bases, 14 bases remained unmatched. Here the CDR3 DNA reads TGCAGTGCCCAGATCCCGGGACTACCGATCCAGTACTTC. This translates into CSAQIPGLPIQYF.

This clonotype was observed a few times. DNA for the CDR3: TGCAGTGCTAGGGGATCGAGCAATCAGCCCCAGCATTTT. This gives the protein CSARGSSNQPQHF. The rearrangement uses TRBV20-1 and TRBJ1-5; D gene unclear. Trimming stripped 3 bases from V and 1 base from J, with 7 bases between. Per the germline V gene, CDR1 is DFQATT and CDR2 is SNEGSKA (reference sequence). The CDR3 is made up of 13 amino acids.

This clonotype was recorded many times. The rearrangement uses TRBV28 and TRBJ1-2; TRBD1 matches at 7 bases. V was clipped by 5 bases and J by 2 bases; unmatched bases: 11. CDR3 size: 16 residues. Per the germline V gene, CDR1 is MDHEN and CDR2 is SYDVKM. The chain's CDR3 is CASSQFTGTENYGYTF. The CDR3 DNA is TGTGCCAGCAGTCAATTCACCGGGACAGAGAACTATGGCTACACCTTC.

This clonotype came up a few times. This sequence joins TRBV5-5 and TRBJ2-1, with D perhaps TRBD1 (5 bases). The germline gives CDR1 SGHKS, CDR2 YYEKEE (reference sequence). The V and J ends lost 3 bases and 0 bases respectively, with 10 bases between them. This CDR3 contains 15 residues. CDR3 sequence reads: CASSSRQSSYNEQFF. DNA for the CDR3: TGTGCCAGCAGCTCTCGACAGAGCTCCTACAATGAGCAGTTCTTC.

This clonotype was observed a few times. CDR3 sequence reads: CASSPGGQIYGYTF. The CDR3 nucleotides read TGTGCCAGCAGCCCCGGGGGGCAGATTTATGGCTACACCTTC. The rearrangement uses TRBV28 and TRBJ1-2; perhaps TRBD1 as D (6 bases). The germline gives CDR1 MDHEN, CDR2 SYDVKM. Between the trimmed V and J ends, which lost 6 bases and 5 bases, there was a span of 16 bases. The CDR3 loop spans 14 amino acids.

This clonotype was seen ten or more times. The chain employs TRBV18 and TRBJ2-1, with 7 nucleotides matching TRBD1. The CDR3 consists of 19 residues. J gave up 2 bases and V 3 bases, and 16 bases lay outside the gene matches. In germline, CDR1 is KGHSH, CDR2 LQKENI. CDR3 loop: CASSPRQGLTIFTYNEQFF. CDR3 bases: TGTGCCAGCTCACCCCGACAGGGTCTTACCATATTTACCTACAATGAGCAGTTCTTC.

This clonotype was recorded at least ten times. This chain connects TRBV2 to TRBJ2-7; TRBD1 agrees at 10 bases. This CDR3 has 15 amino acids. V lost 3 bases, J lost 0 bases, and 2 bases stayed unmatched. The V gene's germline CDR1 is SNHLY and CDR2 FYNNEI. The CDR3 coding sequence is TGTGCCAGCAGTGATGGACAGGGGGTCTCCTACGAGCAGTACTTC. Its protein product is CASSDGQGVSYEQYF. The full variable domain, with the rest looked up from reference TRBV2 and TRBJ2-7, is EPEVTQTPSHQVTQMGQEVILRCVPISNHLYFYWYRQILGQKVEFLVSFYNNEISEKSEIFDDQFSVERPDGSNFTLKIRSTKLEDSAMYFCASSDGQGVSYEQYFGPGTRLTVT.

The J gene is TRBJ1-3, the V gene TRBV7-9, with D hard to call. Trimming shortened V by 5 bases and J by 1 base, and 9 bases separated the two germline ends. CDR1 is SEHNR and CDR2 is FQNEAQ in the germline V gene (reference sequence). This CDR3 is built from 14 residues. In DNA, the CDR3 is TGTGCCAGCAGCCAAACTTATTCTGGAAACACCATATATTTT. This codes for CASSQTYSGNTIYF.

This clonotype has a count of ten or more. This rearrangement joins TRBV2 to TRBJ2-5; D is possibly TRBD2 (6 bases). This CDR3 spans 14 amino acids. Germline CDR1 SNHLY, CDR2 FYNNEI. V dropped 3 bases and J dropped 2 bases, with 10 bases sitting between them. The CDR3 loop is CASSERAGQETQYF. CDR3 coding DNA: TGTGCCAGCAGTGAGAGGGCGGGACAAGAGACCCAGTACTTC.

This rearrangement joins TRBV30 to TRBJ2-1; D gene unclear. The CDR3 sequence is 13 residues long. Deletions cut 0 bases from V and 3 bases from J, with 6 bases between. Germline CDR1 is GTSNPN and CDR2 is SVGIG (reference sequence). The CDR3 DNA follows: TGTGCCTGGAGTGTTTTAGTCTACAATGAGCAGTTCTTC. Protein product: CAWSVLVYNEQFF.

The V and J genes are TRBV9 and TRBJ1-4; TRBD1 is a possible D gene (6 bases). Trimming pared 0 bases from V and 5 bases from J, leaving 11 bases between. The length of the CDR3 is 15 residues. Germline V gene sequence: CDR1 SGDLS, CDR2 YYNGEE. CDR3 coding DNA: TGTGCCAGCAGCGTAGAGGGGGAGGAGAATGAAAAACTGTTTTTT. Translated, it gives CASSVEGEENEKLFF.

With respect to this clonotype: One end of the junction does not line up with germline, which may come from a read error. The chain combines TRBV11-2 with TRBJ2-1; D is ambiguous. CDR3 size: 12 residues. Per germline, CDR1 SGHAT and CDR2 FQNNGV. The CDR3 DNA reads as TGTACCAGCAGCTCGGATTACAATGAGCAGTTCTTC. Its protein product is CTSSSDYNEQFF.

This clonotype was seen a handful of times. The chain uses TRBV6-5 and TRBJ2-7; no firm D call. The V gene lost 3 bases and the J gene lost 0 bases, with 6 bases spanning the gap. Germline V gene data show CDR1 as MNHEY and CDR2 as SVGAGI. This CDR3 is 13 amino acids long. This chain's CDR3 is CASSYIISYEQYF. As DNA, the CDR3 is TGTGCCAGCAGTTATATCATCTCCTACGAGCAGTACTTC.

CDR3 region: CASSLYAGAEETQYF. Here the CDR3 DNA reads TGTGCCAGCAGCCTCTACGCGGGGGCGGAAGAGACCCAGTACTTC. The chain links TRBV12-3 or TRBV12-4 to TRBJ2-5; a weak D match, TRBD2 (7 bases). The CDR3 is 15 amino acids. V lost 6 bases and J lost 3, with 17 bases in between.